This paragraph covers one T cell receptor beta chain sequence. Its antigen is unknown. No base-level quality is on record; no much larger clone is a single base apart. Reading the label with the study, this specimen's time point is: baseline before first vaccination. Samples from vaccinated people were obtained from the UK trials COV001 and COV002, which included a single-blind randomized controlled phase 2/3 trial of AZD1222 (ChAdOx1 nCoV-19) in healthy adults. For TCRbeta chain sequencing, PBMC samples from trial participants were taken at day 0 and at day 28 after the second dose. The data were taken from a study of T cell responses to AZD1222 COVID-19 vaccine listed by TCRdb under 2021. Broadly, across the study: AZD1222 recipients whose second dose came at about 4 weeks and those whose second dose came at about 12 weeks were combined into one group, since spike-specific TCR depth and breadth did not differ between the two schedules. Enrollment into the trials was organized by age into subgroups of 18-55, 56-69 and 70-plus years, and those subgroups contained roughly 150, 30 and 60 TCR-sequenced participants, respectively. TCR sequencing covered some 240 trial participants: around 210 given two doses of AZD1222 and 26 given two doses of MenACWY control vaccine. On the study overall, not on this receptor specifically: In the small 56-69-year group, the increase in depth fell short of significance, most likely because of low power. Because no day 14 peak-response samples were available, the repertoires could be characterized only after the peak T cell response. Participants were mostly white British and included more females than males, and it was suggested by the authors that clonal diversity may have been underestimated. Nearly half of unique spike-specific TCRs reportedly recognized epitopes outside regions mutated in the B.1.351 and B.1.1.7 variants. Conclusions about previously exposed vaccinees are limited because only six or seven AZD1222 recipients were SARS-CoV-2 seropositive at baseline. The whole spike protein was spanned by vaccine-associated CD4 TCRs, and dominant responses were seen in regions 160-218 and 743-854. After two AZD1222 doses, spike-specific TCR breadth and depth were significantly higher than at day 0 and than in MenACWY recipients.

The CDR3 regions of human TCRbeta chains were subjected to immunosequencing. Per the source publication's procedure: Repertoire TCRs were matched against a reference library of SARS-CoV-2-specific TCRs generated with the MIRA antigen-specificity platform. Breadth was defined as the fraction of unique TCRs that were SARS-CoV-2-associated, and depth was defined as the fraction of total T cells that were SARS-CoV-2-associated. Using the MIRA data, each spike-specific TCR was assigned both to the spike region to which the TCR was reactive and to a CD4 or CD8 class. Log10-transformed breadth and depth values were compared by one-way ANOVA with Sidak's multiple comparisons tests. TCRdb carries this immuneACCESS record with in-frame sequences only. Its versions omit some clonotypes, under half of them owing to an unresolved V gene in the studies checked, with the rest unexplained. That table gives V, J and clone size, and the DNA gave D and trimming. Counted in this sample were over 150,000 clones; about nine tenths of them appeared once. The ten largest clonotypes hold around 6% of the sample.

V loses 4 bases at its end and J loses 5 bases; junction bases beyond the gene matches: 9. Inclusive of the bounding cysteine and phenylalanine, the CDR3 is 15 residues long. This entry keeps only the CDR3 DNA: 45 bases, framed from base 1. The germline V gene supplies CDR1 SGHRS and CDR2 YFSETQ. The sequencing used peripheral blood, collected on day 0 of AZD1222 vaccination. The rearrangement combines TRBV5-1 with TRBJ1-2; TRBD1 lines up with 9 middle nucleotides. This sequence originates from an adult in good health. The CDR3 reads CASSRQGGVEYGYTF. The sequenced DNA: TGCGCCAGCAGCAGACAGGGGGGTGTTGAGTATGGCTACACCTTC.